These T cell receptor beta chains were read from a single sample in a study of blood T cell repertoires in COVID-19. Some clones are missing from TCRdb's copy, which holds only in-frame ones; the method was immunoSEQ multiplex PCR. The sample records 200,000 to 250,000 clones, approximately 78% being singletons. The sample comprised peripheral blood. These receptor sequences come from an elderly woman with COVID-19, enrolled during active disease. The CDR3 runs from the conserved cysteine through the conserved F or W. D genes are given only for firm matches. The size field is filled for only some rows; it gives once, few, many or a size class.

d_call	v_call	j_call	clone_size	cdr3_aa	cdr3_nt
TRBD1	TRBV2	TRBJ1-3	.	CASYRDRGNTIYF	TGTGCCAGTTACCGGGACAGGGGAAACACCATATATTTT
TRBD1	TRBV7-3	TRBJ1-5	.	CASSPRGHNQPQHF	TGTGCCAGCAGCCCCAGGGGGCACAATCAGCCCCAGCATTTT
TRBD2	TRBV28	TRBJ2-7	few	CASSLASGKYEQYF	TGTGCCAGCAGTTTGGCTAGCGGGAAGTACGAGCAGTACTTC
.	TRBV4-2	TRBJ1-4	.	CASSPLTGLNEKLFF	TGTGCCAGCAGCCCGCTGACAGGACTTAATGAAAAACTGTTTTTT
.	TRBV5-4	TRBJ2-7	.	CASRPDRSLYEQYF	TGTGCCAGCAGACCCGACAGGTCCCTCTACGAGCAGTACTTC
.	TRBV14	TRBJ1-3	.	CASSQPSGGNTIYF	TGTGCCAGCAGCCAACCATCAGGTGGAAACACCATATATTTT
.	TRBV18	TRBJ1-4	once	CASSSGATSGEKLFF	TGTGCCAGCTCATCAGGGGCGACGTCGGGGGAAAAACTGTTTTTT
.	TRBV27	TRBJ1-2	few	CASKSLDRNYGYTF	TGTGCCAGCAAGTCCCTTGACAGAAACTATGGCTACACCTTC
TRBD1	TRBV25-1	TRBJ1-1	.	CASSESGTGKTEAFF	TGTGCCAGCAGTGAATCGGGGACAGGGAAGACTGAAGCTTTCTTT
TRBD1	TRBV5-1	TRBJ1-4	.	CASSSDRGYEKLFF	TGCGCCAGCAGCTCCGACAGGGGTTATGAAAAACTGTTTTTT
.	TRBV6-5	TRBJ1-2	.	CASSPGLPNYGYTF	TGTGCCAGCAGCCCGGGACTGCCTAACTATGGCTACACCTTC
.	TRBV3-1/TRBV3-2	TRBJ1-5	few	CASSQDREQPQHF	TGTGCCAGCAGCCAAGATAGAGAACAGCCCCAGCATTTT
.	TRBV2	TRBJ1-6	few	CASSTDMISPLHF	TGTGCCAGCAGTACAGACATGATTTCACCCCTCCACTTT
.	TRBV7-8	TRBJ1-3	.	CASSLKGGGNTIYF	TGTGCCAGCAGCTTAAAAGGGGGAGGAAACACCATATATTTT
.	TRBV19	TRBJ2-1	once	CASSPPGTPTNNEQFF	TGTGCCAGTTCCCCGCCCGGGACTCCTACTAACAATGAGCAGTTCTTC
.	TRBV20-1	TRBJ1-2	.	CSASALGGNYGYTF	TGCAGTGCTAGTGCCCTGGGAGGTAACTATGGCTACACCTTC
TRBD1	TRBV19	TRBJ1-5	.	CASSTITGAQPQHF	TGTGCCAGTAGTACGATAACAGGGGCTCAGCCCCAGCATTTT
TRBD1	TRBV19	TRBJ1-5	.	CASSIRTGGQPQHF	TGTGCCAGTAGTATCCGGACAGGGGGACAGCCCCAGCATTTT
.	TRBV4-2	TRBJ1-2	.	CASSQDAISYGYTF	TGTGCCAGCAGCCAAGATGCGATTTCCTATGGCTACACCTTC
.	TRBV7-8	TRBJ1-5	.	CASRRIPGQAMGEGNQPQHF	TGTGCCAGCAGGAGAATTCCGGGACAAGCGATGGGAGAAGGCAATCAGCCCCAGCATTTT
TRBD1	TRBV10-3	TRBJ1-1	.	CAISEGQGNTEAFF	TGTGCCATCAGTGAGGGACAGGGGAACACTGAAGCTTTCTTT
TRBD1	TRBV15	TRBJ2-1	once	CATRDRGLYNEQFF	TGTGCCACCCGAGACAGGGGGCTTTACAATGAGCAGTTCTTC
.	TRBV24-1	TRBJ2-1	.	CATSEAGGRNYNEQFF	TGTGCCACCAGTGAGGCTGGAGGACGGAACTACAATGAGCAGTTCTTC
TRBD1	TRBV30	TRBJ1-2	.	CAWSVQGPYGYTF	TGTGCCTGGAGTGTACAGGGGCCCTATGGCTACACCTTC
.	TRBV21-1	TRBJ2-2	.	CASPAGRNGELFF	TGTGCCAGCCCCGCGGGGAGAAATGGGGAGCTGTTTTTT
.	TRBV7-3	TRBJ1-6	few	CASSQTPRGNSPLHF	TGTGCCAGCAGCCAGACTCCAAGGGGTAATTCACCCCTCCACTTT
TRBD1	TRBV7-2	TRBJ1-2	.	CASRGQGNIYGYTF	TGTGCCAGCAGAGGACAGGGTAATATATACGGCTACACCTTC
TRBD1	TRBV27	TRBJ1-2	.	CASSANRDRAKPTYGYTF	TGTGCCAGCAGTGCCAATCGGGACAGGGCCAAACCTACCTATGGCTACACCTTC
TRBD1	TRBV7-3	TRBJ1-1	.	CASSPDRDTEAFF	TGTGCCAGCAGCCCGGACAGGGACACTGAAGCTTTCTTT
TRBD2	TRBV6-2/TRBV6-3	TRBJ2-2	few	CASSSPKLATGELFF	TGTGCCAGCAGTTCCCCTAAACTAGCGACCGGGGAGCTGTTTTTT
.	TRBV7-2	TRBJ1-2	.	CASSPGAAGGLLFYGYTF	TGTGCCAGCAGCCCCGGGGCAGCTGGGGGCCTCTTGTTCTATGGCTACACCTTC
.	TRBV7-6	TRBJ2-7	.	CASSLVIQGTGEQYF	TGTGCCAGCAGCTTAGTTATTCAGGGAACGGGCGAGCAGTACTTC
.	TRBV5-8	TRBJ1-5	.	CASSLGGRVNEPQHF	TGTGCCAGCAGCTTGGGGGGGAGGGTGAATGAACCCCAGCATTTT
.	TRBV7-2	TRBJ2-4	.	CASSLDSGITIQYF	TGTGCCAGCAGCTTAGACTCAGGGATTACGATTCAGTACTTC
.	TRBV29-1	TRBJ2-7	many	CSVEDRGFGAYEQYF	TGCAGCGTTGAAGATAGAGGTTTCGGCGCCTACGAGCAGTACTTC
.	TRBV15	TRBJ2-3	.	CATSRVSPGVLNGDTQYF	TGTGCCACCAGCAGAGTATCCCCCGGGGTCCTCAATGGAGATACGCAGTATTTT
.	TRBV7-2	TRBJ1-1	few	CASSLAGRDTEAFF	TGTGCCAGCAGCTTAGCAGGGAGAGACACTGAAGCTTTCTTT
TRBD1	TRBV5-5	TRBJ1-4	.	CASSLEATGATEKLFF	TGTGCCAGCAGCTTGGAAGCGACAGGGGCGACTGAAAAACTGTTTTTT
.	TRBV6-2/TRBV6-3	TRBJ2-1	.	CASSIPGFYNEQFF	TGTGCCAGCAGTATTCCCGGTTTTTACAATGAGCAGTTCTTC
.	TRBV30	TRBJ1-3	few	CAWSVLVSGNTIYF	TGTGCCTGGAGTGTACTGGTCTCTGGAAACACCATATATTTT
.	TRBV6-1	TRBJ1-2	.	CASSEGEILSRGYTF	TGTGCCAGCAGTGAAGGGGAGATCCTTTCGCGGGGCTACACCTTC
.	TRBV2	TRBJ1-2	.	CASSEVRGSTAGYTF	TGTGCCAGCAGTGAAGTGCGGGGGTCTACAGCAGGCTACACCTTC
TRBD1	TRBV7-9	TRBJ1-4	.	CASSLGGTGSKLFF	TGTGCCAGCAGCTTAGGGGGGACAGGGTCAAAACTGTTTTTT
TRBD2	TRBV5-4	TRBJ2-1	.	CASSLDFGLAGDNEQFF	TGTGCCAGCAGCTTGGATTTCGGGCTAGCGGGCGACAATGAGCAGTTCTTC
.	TRBV5-5	TRBJ2-4	once	CASSLPQVGNIQYF	TGTGCCAGCAGCTTGCCACAGGTGGGAAACATTCAGTACTTC
TRBD2	TRBV5-6	TRBJ2-7	once	CASSLGATSGRGYEQYF	TGTGCCAGCAGCTTGGGGGCGACTAGCGGGAGGGGATACGAGCAGTACTTC
.	TRBV4-3	TRBJ1-6	.	CASSQEVGNSPLHF	TGCGCCAGCAGCCAAGAAGTGGGCAATTCACCCCTCCACTTT
TRBD2	TRBV11-3	TRBJ2-1	.	CASSLKTSGHNEQFF	TGTGCCAGCAGCCTCAAGACTAGCGGACACAATGAGCAGTTCTTC